This T cell receptor beta chain was found in a study of T cells in Graves' hyperthyroidism and ophthalmopathy. Turning to the study itself: Blood from the periphery was taken at initial diagnosis, before any treatment.

The authors deemed Graves' hyperthyroidism stable absent ophthalmopathy progression within 18 months. These patients, aged 18 to 65, had recently diagnosed hyperthyroidism lasting under 2 months. Every diagnosis used clinical symptoms, serum thyroxine and TRAb, thyroid ultrasound and orbital computed tomography. Trimming removed 6 bases from V and 4 bases from J; junction bases left unmatched: 2. The CDR3 contains 15 residues. Germline lookup yields CDR1 SNHLY and CDR2 FYNNEI. RNA transcripts yielded amplified TCR beta CDR3 regions. TCR CDR3 regions were first amplified by RT-PCR with HTBI primers. TCRdb reprocessed the multiplex PCR reads with MiXCR, giving one entry per CDR3 protein. Of hundreds of thousands of distinct CDR3 sequences listed, around 14% are singletons.

The rearrangement joins TRBV2 to TRBJ2-2; the match to TRBD2 covers 13 bases. The specimen sequenced was blood. The clonotype originates from a woman aged 18-35 years with Graves' hyperthyroidism. The CDR3, as DNA: TGTGCCAGCAGGGGGACTAGCGGGGTCACCGGGGAGCTGTTTTTT. It encodes CASRGTSGVTGELFF.